This record covers a single T cell receptor beta chain. Its antigen is unknown. Amplification used 60 Vbeta primers and 13 Jbeta primers. Some clones are missing from TCRdb's copy, which holds only in-frame ones; the method was immunoSEQ multiplex PCR. Here the sample spans about 160,000 clones, approximately 88% being singletons. The data derive from a study of cytomegalovirus exposure and HLA in healthy donors. V dropped 2 bases and J dropped 5 bases, with 9 bases sitting between them. Germline values: CDR1 MNHEY, CDR2 SMNVEV (reference sequence). The CDR3 is 13 residues long. Notes on the study in general: In vitro experiments confirmed that three CMV-associated chains were specific for CMV antigens.

The specimen was PBMCs. This sequence joins TRBV27 and TRBJ1-1, with D perhaps TRBD1 (5 bases). This sequence was found in a boy younger than 10 in good health and CMV-seronegative. CDR3 residues: CASSLQGKTEAFF. In nucleotides, the CDR3 is TGTGCCAGCAGTTTACAGGGTAAAACTGAAGCTTTCTTT.